This record looks at one TCR beta chain sequence and its context. Its recognized antigen is unknown. One base away there is no much larger clone; base qualities are not given. CDR1 and CDR2, per the germline V gene, are SGHRS and YFSETQ. The CDR3 spans 12 residues, from the cysteine through the phenylalanine. Only the CDR3 DNA stays, 36 bases, in frame from base 1. The V end loses 4 bases and the J end loses 7 bases, and a stretch of 11 bases separates them. Library generation was performed with the immunoSEQ multiplex PCR assay. Drawn from immuneACCESS, this table holds only the in-frame rearrangements with V and J called that TCRdb kept. Clones are partly lost; checked studies trace under half to an unresolved V gene and leave the rest unexplained. The sample profile shows just over 150,000 clones; roughly 94% of them were found once. The ten largest make up roughly 8.4% of the sample. These data come from a study of control samples from healthy donors and cancer patients (dated by TCRdb to about 2020).

The sample was blood. This TCR was recovered from a woman in her thirties or forties in good health. The chain is made from TRBV5-1 and TRBJ1-2; confidence is insufficient to name the D gene. The CDR3 region reads CASSIQTGGYTF. At the DNA level, the sequence is TGCGCCAGCAGCATCCAGACGGGTGGCTACACCTTC.